One and the same sample provided the 30 T cell receptor beta chains below, sequenced in a study of human CD8 memory T cell subsets. UMI-labeled 5' RACE produced the TCR beta libraries. TCRdb re-called the 5' RACE reads and catalogs CDR3 proteins one per entry, DNA excluded. This table holds thousands of distinct CDR3 sequences. Sequencing input: CD8+ T cells from PBMCs. Receptors were obtained from a human donor in good health.

The chain employs TRBV5-1 and TRBJ2-1; TCRdb indicates TRBD2, and absent DNA this call remains unverified. The CDR3 runs to 13 residues. The V gene's germline CDR1 is SGHRS and CDR2 YFSETQ. This CDR3 is CASSLLANNEQFF.

This chain connects TRBV12-3 or TRBV12-4 to TRBJ2-7; no DNA is available, so the TRBD1 call from TCRdb remains unchecked. The CDR3 is 15 amino acids. The CDR3 region is CASSSPGQGHYEQYF.

This clonotype registers medium-sized by frequency. The V call is TRBV11-2, the J call TRBJ2-5; no DNA is available, so the TRBD2 call from TCRdb remains unchecked. The CDR3 is 14 amino acids. Looked up from germline, CDR1 is SGHAT and CDR2 is FQNNGV. CDR3 sequence: CASTPGLGEETQYF.

CDR3 amino acids: CSAPTGTGTGRFNEQFF. The chain carries TRBV20-1 and TRBJ2-1; without DNA, the TCRdb call of TRBD1 cannot be checked. The length of the CDR3 is 17 residues. Germline CDR1 DFQATT, CDR2 SNEGSKA (reference sequence).

The chain couples TRBV28 to TRBJ2-7; the D gene TCRdb calls, TRBD1, cannot be checked with no DNA. Germline CDR1 reads MDHEN; CDR2 reads SYDVKM. CDR3 length: 16 amino acids. CDR3 sequence: CASSLISGTGGYEQYF.

This sequence joins TRBV7-9 and TRBJ2-1. The CDR3 extends over 16 amino acids. Germline CDR1 reads SEHNR; CDR2 reads FQNEAQ (reference sequence). The CDR3 loop reads CASSLESSAYSYEQFF.

The rearrangement links TRBV9 to TRBJ1-1. In germline, CDR1 is SGDLS, CDR2 YYNGEE. CDR3 length: 13 residues. This chain's CDR3 is CASSAAENTEAFF.

The genes are TRBV5-1 and TRBJ2-2; no DNA is available, so the TRBD1 call from TCRdb remains unchecked. The CDR3 runs 15 residues. Germline V gene sequence: CDR1 SGHRS, CDR2 YFSETQ. CDR3 amino acids: CASSLLGGASGELFF.

The rearrangement joins TRBV28 to TRBJ1-1; TCRdb calls TRBD1, which cannot be checked without DNA. The CDR3 has 16 amino acids. Germline V gives CDR1 MDHEN, CDR2 SYDVKM. CDR3 sequence: CASSFETGTMNTEAFF. The full variable domain, rest sourced from reference TRBV28 and TRBJ1-1, is DVKVTQSSRYLVKRTGEKVFLECVQDMDHENMFWYRQDPGLGLRLIYFSYDVKMKEKGDIPEGYSVSREKKERFSLILESASTNQTSMYLCASSFETGTMNTEAFFGQGTRLTVV.

CDR3 protein: CASKSGNTEAFF. The chain couples TRBV5-1 to TRBJ1-1. CDR1 and CDR2 from the germline V gene are SGHRS and YFSETQ. The CDR3 has 12 residues.

The V call is TRBV14, the J call TRBJ2-1; with no DNA, the TCRdb D assignment of TRBD1 cannot be verified. The germline gives CDR1 SGHDN, CDR2 FVKESK. The CDR3 runs 14 residues. CDR3 sequence reads: CASSPFQGANEQFF.

This chain uses TRBV12-3 or TRBV12-4 with TRBJ2-1; the TCRdb call, TRBD2, lacks DNA for checking. The CDR3 spans 16 residues. The CDR3 reads CASSLGLAGSYNEQFF.

The V and J genes are TRBV7-9 and TRBJ2-7; TCRdb reports TRBD1, a call that lacks DNA to check it against. Per germline, CDR1 SEHNR and CDR2 FQNEAQ (reference sequence). The length of the CDR3 is 12 residues. CDR3 sequence reads: CASSRGPSEQYF.

The V gene is TRBV19, the J gene TRBJ2-7. The length of the CDR3 is 15 residues. CDR1 and CDR2 (germline): LNHDA, SQIVND (reference sequence). This chain's CDR3 is CASSIGFGGTYEQYF.

Its frequency marks this clonotype as medium-sized. The rearrangement joins TRBV11-2 to TRBJ2-5; TCRdb calls TRBD1, which cannot be checked without DNA. Germline assignment: CDR1 SGHAT and CDR2 FQNNGV. The CDR3 covers 16 residues. Here the CDR3 reads CASSPWVSTGEETQYF.

The chain couples TRBV29-1 to TRBJ2-3; TCRdb gives TRBD2 as the D gene, but with no DNA this cannot be confirmed. The germline V gene has CDR1 SQVTM and CDR2 ANQGSEA. The CDR3 runs to 15 residues. CDR3 sequence reads: CSVEDLYRRGDTQYF.

The CDR3 loop is CASSPWSGDNEQFF. The chain joins TRBV7-3 to TRBJ2-1; as DNA is missing, the TRBD2 call by TCRdb cannot be tested. Germline V gives CDR1 SGHTA, CDR2 FQGTGA. The CDR3 has 14 residues. The complete variable domain, with remaining parts taken from reference TRBV7-3 and TRBJ2-1, reads GAGVSQTPSNKVTEKGKYVELRCDPISGHTALYWYRQSLGQGPEFLIYFQGTGAADDSGLPNDRFFAVRPEGSVSTLKIQRTERGDSAVYLCASSPWSGDNEQFFGPGTRLTVL.

The rearrangement uses TRBV20-1 and TRBJ1-5; TCRdb's D call of TRBD1 is untestable without DNA. Germline CDR1 reads DFQATT; CDR2 reads SNEGSKA (reference sequence). The CDR3 is made up of 15 amino acids. This CDR3 is CSARDLTARNQPQHF.

This clonotype is medium-sized (0.01 to 0.1%) by frequency. The genes are TRBV29-1 and TRBJ2-7. The CDR3 is made up of 13 amino acids. CDR1 and CDR2 from the germline V gene are SQVTM and ANQGSEA. This CDR3 is CSVGSGELYEQYF.

This chain connects TRBV5-1 to TRBJ2-5; TCRdb picks TRBD1, but there is no DNA to check that call. Germline lookup yields CDR1 SGHRS and CDR2 YFSETQ. The CDR3 is 16 residues long. The CDR3 reads CASSLGERGLQETQYF.

This chain links TRBV19 with TRBJ2-1; absent DNA, TCRdb's TRBD1 call cannot be checked. This CDR3 spans 15 amino acids. CDR1 and CDR2 from the germline V gene are LNHDA and SQIVND (reference sequence). The CDR3: CASKGGPSSYNEQFF. Full variable domain (missing parts from reference TRBV19 and TRBJ2-1): DGGITQSPKYLFRKEGQNVTLSCEQNLNHDAMYWYRQDPGQGLRLIYYSQIVNDFQKGDIAEGYSVSREKKESFPLTVTSAQKNPTAFYLCASKGGPSSYNEQFFGPGTRLTVL.

Measured by frequency, this clonotype is medium-sized. The CDR3: CAISESMDGNTEAFF. The rearrangement joins TRBV10-3 to TRBJ1-1. Per the germline V gene, CDR1 is ENHRY and CDR2 is SYGVKD. CDR3 length equals 15 residues.

Frequency places this clonotype as medium-sized (0.01 to 0.1%). The chain couples TRBV6-5 to TRBJ1-1; the TCRdb call, TRBD1, lacks DNA for checking. The V gene's germline CDR1 is MNHEY and CDR2 SVGAGI. This CDR3 spans 11 amino acids. CDR3 in amino acids: CASSAGAEAFF.

The chain combines TRBV29-1 with TRBJ2-1; absent DNA, TCRdb's TRBD2 call cannot be checked. CDR1 and CDR2 (germline): SQVTM, ANQGSEA. The CDR3 runs to 18 residues. CDR3 in amino acids: CSVEGTSGISDSYNEQFF.

This clonotype counts as medium-sized by frequency. The chain employs TRBV29-1 and TRBJ2-7. The V gene's germline CDR1 is SQVTM and CDR2 ANQGSEA. The CDR3 contains 11 residues. The CDR3: CSVEDRYEQYF.

This rearrangement joins TRBV12-3 or TRBV12-4 to TRBJ1-5; TCRdb indicates TRBD1, and absent DNA this call remains unverified. CDR3 length: 11 residues. The CDR3 region is CASTRGGPQHF.

The chain joins TRBV29-1 to TRBJ2-7; absent DNA, TCRdb's TRBD2 call cannot be checked. The CDR3 sequence is 13 residues long. Germline CDR1 is SQVTM and CDR2 is ANQGSEA. CDR3 loop: CSVTSANSYEQYF.

V is TRBV15 and J is TRBJ2-1; without DNA, the TCRdb call of TRBD2 cannot be checked. The CDR3 has 17 amino acids. Germline-derived CDR1 and CDR2 are LNHNV and YYDKDF (reference sequence). CDR3 protein: CATSTYYPGLARGEQFF.

The CDR3 spells CASSLTGAYEQYF. This chain links TRBV13 with TRBJ2-7; TCRdb picks TRBD1, but there is no DNA to check that call. Germline CDR1 PRHDT, CDR2 FYEKMQ (reference sequence). The CDR3 consists of 13 residues.

This clonotype is called medium-sized based on its frequency. This chain uses TRBV4-2 with TRBJ2-7. The germline V gene encodes CDR1 LGHNA and CDR2 YNFKEQ. The CDR3 consists of 12 residues. CDR3: CASSQDRHEQYF.